The T cell receptor beta chain described here comes from a study of blood T cell repertoires in COVID-19. Authors' analysis steps: Using reference gene primer amplification, nucleated cell counts were estimated. Method: immunoSEQ multiplex PCR; TCRdb's copy keeps in-frame clones and lacks some. V, J and clone size reflect that table, while D and trimming were determined from the DNA. The table includes approximately 220,000 clones, 80% to 85% detected once. J gave up 3 bases and V 2 bases, and 0 bases lay outside the gene matches. The germline CDR1 and CDR2 sequences are LGHDT and YNNKEL (reference sequence). This CDR3 has 15 residues.

The sequencing sample was made of PBMCs or T cells enriched from blood (not recorded which). The J gene is TRBJ2-3, the V gene TRBV3-1 (or the pseudogene TRBV3-2); 12 bases map to TRBD2. The origin of this receptor is a woman aged 40 to 49 who had recovered from COVID-19. The CDR3, as DNA: TGTGCCAGCAGCCAACTAGCGGGAGGGACAGATACGCAGTATTTT. This encodes CASSQLAGGTDTQYF.